This TCR beta chain was recovered during a study of lymphopenia after photon versus proton radiotherapy. Method: immunoSEQ multiplex PCR; TCRdb's copy keeps in-frame clones and lacks some. The sample comprises roughly 38,000 clones, around 90% of which are singletons, and around 15% rests with the top ten. The CDR3 sequence is 14 residues long. Trimming shortened V by 6 bases and J by 4 bases, and 13 bases separated the two germline ends. Germline V CDR1 and CDR2: MNHNY, SVGAGI (reference sequence). The gene calls are TRBV6-6 and TRBJ1-5; D is perhaps TRBD1 (5 bases). The TCR originated in a man between 60 and 75 years old with cholangiocarcinoma. Sequencing was performed on peripheral blood, taken from a patient treated with photon-based radiotherapy. The CDR3 DNA sequence: TGTGCCAGCAGCTGGACACATTCGAATCAGCCCCAGCATTTT. Translating gives CASSWTHSNQPQHF.